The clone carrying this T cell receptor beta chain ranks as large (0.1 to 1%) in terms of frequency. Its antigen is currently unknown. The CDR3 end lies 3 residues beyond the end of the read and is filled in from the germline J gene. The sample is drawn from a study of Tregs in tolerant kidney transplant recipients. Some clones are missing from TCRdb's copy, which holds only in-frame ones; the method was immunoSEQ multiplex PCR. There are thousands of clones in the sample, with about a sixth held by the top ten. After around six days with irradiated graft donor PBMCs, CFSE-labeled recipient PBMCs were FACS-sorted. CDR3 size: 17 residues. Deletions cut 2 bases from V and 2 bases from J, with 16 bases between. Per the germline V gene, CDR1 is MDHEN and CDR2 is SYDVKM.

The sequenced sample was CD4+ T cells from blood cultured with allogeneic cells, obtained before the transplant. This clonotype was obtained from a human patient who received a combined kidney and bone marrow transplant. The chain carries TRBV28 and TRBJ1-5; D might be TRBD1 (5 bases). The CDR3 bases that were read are TGTGCCAGCAGTTTACGGGCCGGGGGGATCGGCAATCAGCCC. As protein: CASSLRAGGIGNQP. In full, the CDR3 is CASSLRAGGIGNQPQHF.